This TCR beta chain is from a study of monozygotic twins with cystic fibrosis. TCRdb's copy holds only in-frame clones and misses some; the assay was immunoSEQ multiplex PCR. The sample holds roughly 35,000 clones; 84% are singletons and the top ten take roughly 1.5%. Concerning this clone itself: What it recognizes is unknown.

Findings of the study overall: Low clonality (median about 0.0095) suggested a mostly naive repertoire. Monozygotic CF twin pairs shared significantly more nucleotide-identical clonotypes than unrelated CF individuals did.

The CDR3 length is 14 residues. The germline V gene has CDR1 LNHDA and CDR2 SQIVND (reference sequence). V lost 10 bases to trimming and J lost 1 base, with 16 bases between them. Sequencing used blood. The source is a girl aged 2-10 years with cystic fibrosis. The chain employs TRBV19 and TRBJ1-1; D is uncertain. CDR3 sequence reads: CATTRQGPNTEAFF. The CDR3 DNA reads as TGTGCCACCACCAGACAAGGACCGAACACTGAAGCTTTCTTT.